The source of this T cell receptor beta chain is a study of blood T cell repertoires in COVID-19. Study background: There were acute and convalescent COVID-19 samples, and they came from the United States, Italy and Spain.

Regarding this clone: Other DNA sequences in this specimen translate into the identical CDR3.

Measured with immunoSEQ multiplex PCR; TCRdb has only the in-frame clones, and not every one. The sample lists about 90,000 clones; 80% to 85% were seen once. Trimming took off 3 bases at V and 9 bases at J, with 15 bases between the two ends. The CDR3 is made up of 15 amino acids. Germline values: CDR1 SGHAT, CDR2 FQNNGV. The chain recombines TRBV11-2 with TRBJ1-6; no reliable D call. This TCR derives from a man in his 60s with acute or convalescent COVID-19. Sequencing used peripheral blood. The DNA for the CDR3 is TGTGCCAGCAGCTTGGGTTCGGGAGGTGGTTCACCCCTCCACTTT. It codes for CASSLGSGGGSPLHF. Drawing the rest from reference TRBV11-2 and TRBJ1-6, the complete variable domain is EAGVAQSPRYKIIEKRQSVAFWCNPISGHATLYWYQQILGQGPKLLIQFQNNGVVDDSQLPKDRFSAERLKGVDSTLKIQPAKLEDSAVYLCASSLGSGGGSPLHFGNGTRLTVT.